The 13 T cell receptor beta chains below come from one sample, sequenced in a study of beta chain features in type 1 diabetes. Points from the study as a whole: TCRB CDR3 length was moderately but significantly reduced in all four CD4+ subsets of Type 1 diabetes patients.

The antigens for these receptors are not known. Every bit of the isolated RNA underwent reverse transcription, so sequencing read expressed TCRB transcripts. Sequencing was performed with immunoSEQ multiplex PCR; in TCRdb, only in-frame clones are kept and a portion is missing. The repertoire holds 120,000 to 150,000 clones, with about 13% as singletons. The source material was central memory CD4+ T cells from blood. All receptors come from a man between 18 and 35 years old with type 1 diabetes.

This clone was detected only a few times. The genes are TRBV29-1 and TRBJ2-5, with TRBD2 as a possible D gene (6 bases). Germline loops: CDR1 SQVTM, CDR2 ANQGSEA. The CDR3 is 11 residues long. V was shortened by 6 bases and J by 1 base, with 6 bases between the two germline ends. The DNA of the CDR3 is TGCAGCGTCGGGAGCCAAGAGACCCAGTACTTC. This translates into CSVGSQETQYF.

This clone was detected only a few times. The chain uses TRBV28 and TRBJ2-6; D is perhaps TRBD1 or TRBD2 (6 bases each). Germline V gene data show CDR1 as MDHEN and CDR2 as SYDVKM. Between the trimmed V and J ends, which lost 5 bases and 5 bases, there was a span of 13 bases. The CDR3 is 15 amino acids. Written as DNA, the CDR3 is TGTGCCAGCAGTGGGGGGCAGGGCTGGGCCAACGTCCTGACTTTC. Protein product: CASSGGQGWANVLTF.

The rearrangement links TRBV28 to TRBJ1-6; tentatively, D is TRBD1 (5 bases). This CDR3 has 17 residues. V lost 4 bases, J lost 6 bases, and 19 bases lay in between. Germline V gene data show CDR1 as MDHEN and CDR2 as SYDVKM. The CDR3 region has the DNA TGTGCCAGCAGTTCCTGGGACGGATCGGCGAGTAATTCACCCCTCCACTTT. It encodes CASSSWDGSASNSPLHF.

This clone was picked up a small number of times. The genes are TRBV27 and TRBJ2-7, with D tentatively TRBD1 or TRBD2 (5 bases each). CDR3 size: 11 residues. Trimming pared 4 bases from V and 9 bases from J, leaving 10 bases between. The germline V gene encodes CDR1 MNHEY and CDR2 SMNVEV (reference sequence). The CDR3 spells CASSWGRRQYF. The CDR3 nucleotides read TGTGCCAGCAGTTGGGGACGGAGGCAGTACTTC.

This rearrangement joins TRBV11-2 to TRBJ2-5; perhaps TRBD2 as D (6 bases). Germline assignment: CDR1 SGHAT and CDR2 FQNNGV. V was cut by 9 bases and J by 4 bases, with 12 bases left in between. The CDR3 spans 12 residues. CDR3 loop: CASRVGGETQYF. The DNA for the CDR3 is TGTGCCAGTCGTGTGGGGGGAGAGACCCAGTACTTC.

The chain has TRBV2 and TRBJ2-7, with 8 nucleotides matching TRBD1. The CDR3 loop spans 14 amino acids. V lost 4 bases to trimming and J lost 3 bases; unmatched junction nucleotides: 5. Per the germline V gene, CDR1 is SNHLY and CDR2 is FYNNEI. The DNA for the CDR3 is TGTGCCAGCAGTGGACAGGGGATAATCTACGAGCAGTACTTC. Translation: CASSGQGIIYEQYF.

The chain carries TRBV7-2 and TRBJ1-5; D possibly corresponds to TRBD1 (6 bases). Trimming shortened V by 5 bases and J by 6 bases, and 11 bases separated the two germline ends. The CDR3 spans 13 residues. Germline assignment: CDR1 SGHTA and CDR2 FQGNSA. The DNA of the CDR3 is TGTGCCAGCAGCCCCCAGGGGCTTCAGCCCCAGCATTTT. It is translated as CASSPQGLQPQHF.

The chain couples TRBV4-1 to TRBJ1-1; 10 bases are shared with TRBD1. The V and J ends lost 0 bases and 5 bases, in that order; junction bases with no gene match: 9. CDR1 is MGHRA, CDR2 YSYEKL, per germline. There are 17 residues in the CDR3. The CDR3 coding sequence is TGCGCCAGCAGCCAAGATCCCGGACAGGGGGTTTGGACTGAAGCTTTCTTT. Its protein product is CASSQDPGQGVWTEAFF.

There are a few counts of this clone. The CDR3 DNA sequence: TGTGCCAGCTCCCTTACATCGGCCGGCTCCTACGAGCAGTACTTC. Encoded protein: CASSLTSAGSYEQYF. The chain is built from TRBV18 and TRBJ2-7, with D unclear. The V end was cut by 6 bases, the J end by 0 bases, with 15 bases between. Germline values: CDR1 KGHSH, CDR2 LQKENI. This CDR3 is built from 15 residues.

This clone was recorded a few times. V gene TRBV9 combines with J gene TRBJ2-5, with 13 bases aligning to TRBD2. V was clipped by 4 bases and J by 4 bases; unmatched bases: 7. Germline lookup yields CDR1 SGDLS and CDR2 YYNGEE. CDR3 length: 16 residues. The CDR3 region has the DNA TGTGCCAGCAGCAAAGGACTAGCGGGGGCTAGAGAGACCCAGTACTTC. Translating gives CASSKGLAGARETQYF.

This clone was observed a few times. V gene TRBV27 combines with J gene TRBJ1-6; D possibly corresponds to TRBD1 (6 bases). This CDR3 contains 16 residues. The germline CDR1 and CDR2 sequences are MNHEY and SMNVEV (reference sequence). V lost 5 bases and J lost 6, with 17 bases in between. The CDR3 reads CASSPKENRANSPLHF. In DNA, the CDR3 is TGTGCCAGCAGTCCCAAGGAAAACAGGGCTAATTCACCCCTCCACTTT.

The rearrangement links TRBV7-2 to TRBJ2-5, with TRBD1 matching over 8 bases. This CDR3 contains 14 residues. V lost 4 bases and J lost 1; bases outside the gene matches: 2. Germline loops: CDR1 SGHTA, CDR2 FQGNSA. CDR3 loop: CASSSDRGQETQYF. Written as DNA, the CDR3 is TGTGCCAGCAGCTCCGACAGGGGCCAAGAGACCCAGTACTTC.

V usage is TRBV10-2 and J usage is TRBJ2-7, with D unresolved. V lost 6 bases to trimming and J lost 0 bases, with 12 bases between them. In germline, CDR1 is WSHSY, CDR2 SAAADI. This CDR3 comprises 14 residues. CDR3 amino acids: CASREFLSSYEQYF. CDR3 DNA sequence: TGCGCCAGCAGGGAATTCTTGAGCTCCTACGAGCAGTACTTC.